Listed below are T cell receptor beta chains from one sample, sequenced in a study of CD8 T cells in Susac syndrome. TCRdb re-derived calls from the immunoSEQ multiplex PCR reads in MiXCR, one entry per CDR3 protein. The sample consists of about 47,000 distinct CDR3 sequences, more than 85% of them appearing once. Material for sequencing was CD8+ T cells from PBMCs. These receptors originate from a human donor in good health. Both conserved end residues are part of each CDR3. A D gene is named only where the DNA matches it firmly. Size is omitted from some rows. Given values are once, few, many or a class for expanded clones.

D	V	J	size	DNA	CDR3
.	TRBV29-1	TRBJ1-1	.	TGCAGCGTTGAATCGCTGAACGCTGAAGCTTTCTTT	CSVESLNAEAFF
TRBD2	TRBV27	TRBJ2-1	.	TGTGCCAGCACCTTAGCGGGAGGTTACAATGAGCAGTTCTTC	CASTLAGGYNEQFF
.	TRBV30	TRBJ1-1	.	TGTGCCTGGAGTTTTGGTCAGGTCAACACTGAAGCTTTCTTT	CAWSFGQVNTEAFF
.	TRBV12-3/TRBV12-4	TRBJ2-5	.	TGTGCCAGCAGTCCAAGGGACACGGTTTTGGAGACCCAGTACTTC	CASSPRDTVLETQYF
TRBD2	TRBV14	TRBJ2-5	.	TGTGCCAGCAGCCGGACGAACGGACTAGCGGGAGAAGAGACCCAGTACTTC	CASSRTNGLAGEETQYF
TRBD2	TRBV3-1	TRBJ2-3	.	TGTGCCAGCAGCCAAGATCGGCCGGGACTAGCGCATTTT	CASSQDRPGLAHF
TRBD1	TRBV24-1	TRBJ1-2	.	TGTGCCACCAGTGACCCGGGACAGGGAGGCTACACCTTC	CATSDPGQGGYTF
.	TRBV12-3/TRBV12-4	TRBJ1-5	.	TGTGCCAGCAGCCCAGATCGGGCTAGTCAGCCCCAGCATTTT	CASSPDRASQPQHF
TRBD1	TRBV5-1	TRBJ2-2	.	TGCGCCAGCAGCACCCGACAGGGTAACACCGGGGAGCTGTTTTTT	CASSTRQGNTGELFF
.	TRBV5-1	TRBJ2-1	once	TGCGCCAGCAGCTTGAGAGATGGTATTGCTTACAATGAGCAGTTCTTC	CASSLRDGIAYNEQFF
TRBD2	TRBV11-1	TRBJ2-1	.	TGTGCCAGCAGCGAGCGGACTAGCGAGAGCTCCTACAATGAGCAGTTCTTC	CASSERTSESSYNEQFF
.	TRBV7-9	TRBJ1-4	.	TGTGCCAGCAGCCTACAGCTCGGTGAAAAACTGTTTTTT	CASSLQLGEKLFF
.	TRBV6-2/TRBV6-3	TRBJ2-1	.	TGTGCCAGCACCGGAAGAGAAGACTCTGAGCAGTTCTTC	CASTGREDSEQFF
TRBD2	TRBV7-9	TRBJ2-3	.	TGTGCCAGCAGCTTAGCGGACATCGCGGGAGCCACAGATACGCAGTATTTT	CASSLADIAGATDTQYF
TRBD2	TRBV11-2	TRBJ2-1	.	TGTGCCAGCAGCTTAGATCAGAGACTAGCGGGACCCTACAGTGAGCAGTTCTTC	CASSLDQRLAGPYSEQFF
.	TRBV14	TRBJ2-7	.	TGTGCCAGCAGCCTGAACGGGGCCTACGAGCAGTACTTC	CASSLNGAYEQYF
.	TRBV2	TRBJ2-1	.	TGTGCCAGCAGTGAAGCCGTCGGGGCACCCTACAATGAGCAGTTCTTC	CASSEAVGAPYNEQFF
.	TRBV5-4	TRBJ2-1	.	TGTGCCAGCAGCTTGGACAGGGAAGATGAGCAGTTCTTC	CASSLDREDEQFF
.	TRBV2	TRBJ2-5	.	TGTGCCAGCAGTGAAGAAGGGTGGGAGACCCAGTACTTC	CASSEEGWETQYF
TRBD2	TRBV4-1	TRBJ2-7	.	TGCGCCAGCAGCCAAGAAAGACTAGCGGGAGGGGAAGCGGGCCACGAGCAGTACTTC	CASSQERLAGGEAGHEQYF
.	TRBV27	TRBJ2-1	.	TGTGCCAGCAGTTTTACGGGCTCCTACAATGAGCAGTTCTTC	CASSFTGSYNEQFF
.	TRBV7-9	TRBJ1-2	.	TGTGCCAGCAGCTTAGGAACCGCCATCGGCGGAGGCTACACCTTC	CASSLGTAIGGGYTF
TRBD1	TRBV24-1	TRBJ1-1	once	TGTGCCACCAGACAGGGGGCACACACTGAAGCTTTCTTT	CATRQGAHTEAFF
TRBD2	TRBV6-4	TRBJ2-3	.	TGTGCCAGCAGTGACTCCGGACTAGCGGGAGGTATTTATACGCAGTATTTT	CASSDSGLAGGIYTQYF
.	TRBV12-3/TRBV12-4	TRBJ1-2	.	TGTGCCAGCAGTTTTTTTCGGGTCTCGGGGTCTTACTATGGCTACACCTTC	CASSFFRVSGSYYGYTF
.	TRBV5-6	TRBJ2-7	.	TGTGCCAGCAGTTGGGGGGATTACGAGCAGTACTTC	CASSWGDYEQYF
.	TRBV10-3	TRBJ2-7	.	TGTGCCATCAGGGTGGCGGGACAGAAAGAGTACGAGCAGTACTTC	CAIRVAGQKEYEQYF
.	TRBV2	TRBJ1-1	.	TGTGCCAGCAGGGAGAACACTGAAGCTTTCTTT	CASRENTEAFF
.	TRBV7-9	TRBJ1-1	.	TGTGCCAGCAGCTCGACACAAGGCAGTACGGGGACTGAAGCTTTCTTT	CASSSTQGSTGTEAFF
TRBD2	TRBV5-1	TRBJ2-1	.	TGCGCCAGCAGCCTCCGGACTAGCGTAGTTGAGCAGTTTTTC	CASSLRTSVVEQFF
TRBD2	TRBV13	TRBJ2-1	.	TGTGCCAGTCTAGATGGACTAGAAGCAGGTGAGCAGTTCTTC	CASLDGLEAGEQFF
TRBD1	TRBV19	TRBJ1-2	.	TGTGCCAGTAGCACCCCGGACAGGGTCTATGGCTACACCTTC	CASSTPDRVYGYTF
.	TRBV27	TRBJ2-2	.	TGTGCCAGCAGTTTACAGGTGGCCGGGGAGCTGTTTTTT	CASSLQVAGELFF
.	TRBV4-1	TRBJ1-2	.	TGCGCCAGCAGCCAAGATCTGGACACGGGGAACTATGGCTACACCTTC	CASSQDLDTGNYGYTF
TRBD2	TRBV4-3	TRBJ2-2	.	TGCGCCAGCAGCCAAGATGTCTCCTATCGGGAGGGGACCGGGGAGCTGTTTTTT	CASSQDVSYREGTGELFF
.	TRBV5-1	TRBJ2-3	.	TGCGCCAGCAGCTTGGAGGTGTTGTTCGTTGGGGGGCGAGATACGCAGTATTTT	CASSLEVLFVGGRDTQYF
.	TRBV20-1	TRBJ2-7	.	TGCAGTGGAACGGGTGCGGGACAGAGCTCCTACGAGCAGTACTTC	CSGTGAGQSSYEQYF
TRBD1	TRBV7-9	TRBJ1-2	.	TGTGCCAGCAGCCCTCCGGGACAGGGGTTTGCTAACTATGGCTACACCTTC	CASSPPGQGFANYGYTF
.	TRBV7-9	TRBJ2-1	few	TGTGCCAGCAGCCCTCGGTCAGCAGGGTCCTACAATGAGCAGTTCTTC	CASSPRSAGSYNEQFF
TRBD1	TRBV20-1	TRBJ1-1	.	TGCAGTGCTAGAGACGGACAGGGTGACACTGAAGCTTTCTTT	CSARDGQGDTEAFF
.	TRBV2	TRBJ1-5	.	TGTGCCAGCAGTGGTGGCGACTACGGCAATCAGCCCCAGCATTTT	CASSGGDYGNQPQHF
TRBD1	TRBV4-1	TRBJ2-4	.	TGCGCCAGCAGCCAAGGGACAGGGTTTGAAAACATTCAGTACTTC	CASSQGTGFENIQYF
.	TRBV20-1	TRBJ1-1	.	TGCAGTGCTAGGTCGGACATGGGGAACACTGAAGCTTTCTTT	CSARSDMGNTEAFF
TRBD2	TRBV7-6	TRBJ2-1	.	TGTGCCAGCAGCTCGACTAGCGGGAGAGCCTACAATGAGCAGTTCTTC	CASSSTSGRAYNEQFF
.	TRBV7-9	TRBJ2-2	.	TGTGCCAGCAGCCTTCACAATCCTAACACCGGGGAGCTGTTTTTT	CASSLHNPNTGELFF
.	TRBV30	TRBJ2-4	few	TGTGCCTGGAGTGTACTATACGGGAGATTTTCTAACATTCAGTACTTC	CAWSVLYGRFSNIQYF
TRBD1	TRBV12-5	TRBJ2-5	.	TGTGCTAGTGGTTTGGCGGGGACAGGGAACTACCAAGAGACCCAGTACTTC	CASGLAGTGNYQETQYF
TRBD2	TRBV30	TRBJ2-7	.	TGTGCCTGGAGTGTACTAGAGACTAGCGGGCCTCACAGCTCCTACGAGCAGTACTTC	CAWSVLETSGPHSSYEQYF
TRBD2	TRBV13	TRBJ2-7	.	TGTGCCAGCAGCTCCGGACTAGCGGGAGGGTGGGAGCAGTACTTC	CASSSGLAGGWEQYF
.	TRBV7-9	TRBJ2-7	once	TGTGCCAGCAGCTTCCTCAACCGGGGCCTAGTAGAGCAGTACTTC	CASSFLNRGLVEQYF
TRBD1	TRBV14	TRBJ2-1	.	TGTGCCAGCAGCCCCTGGACAGGCAATGAGCAGTTCTTC	CASSPWTGNEQFF
.	TRBV20-1	TRBJ2-7	.	TGCAGTGCTAGACGGCCCCAGGAGGACGAGCAGTACTTC	CSARRPQEDEQYF
TRBD2	TRBV5-4	TRBJ2-7	.	TGTGCCAGCAGCTTTGGACTAGCGGGGACCTACGAGCAGTACTTC	CASSFGLAGTYEQYF
TRBD2	TRBV7-8	TRBJ2-7	.	TGTGCCAGCAGCTTAGTGGGGGGGACGGCCTCCTACGAGCAGTACTTC	CASSLVGGTASYEQYF
.	TRBV13	TRBJ2-3	.	TGTGCCAGCAGCTTCGCTGTTTACAGATCTAGAGATACGCAGTATTTT	CASSFAVYRSRDTQYF
.	TRBV7-2	TRBJ2-7	.	TGTGCCAGCAGCGACGACTACGACGGCGGTTCTACCAACTACGAGCAGTACTTC	CASSDDYDGGSTNYEQYF
TRBD2	TRBV9	TRBJ2-3	.	TGTGCCAGCAGCGTAACCGCCTCGTGGGAGGGCCTCGCAGATACGCAGTATTTT	CASSVTASWEGLADTQYF
TRBD2	TRBV18	TRBJ2-5	.	TGTGCCAGCTCACCGGTAATAGCGGGACCCGACCAAGAGACCCAGTACTTC	CASSPVIAGPDQETQYF
.	TRBV6-6	TRBJ2-7	.	TGTGCCAGCAGTTACTCGACGCAGGGTAACTCCTACGAGCAGTACTTC	CASSYSTQGNSYEQYF
TRBD1	TRBV6-5	TRBJ2-3	.	TGTGCCAGCAGCCCCGGACAGGGCCCAGATACGCAGTATTTT	CASSPGQGPDTQYF